The TCR beta chain under discussion was sequenced for a study of tumor-infiltrating lymphocytes in primary liver carcinoma. A primer in the constant region served to generate TCR beta cDNA from about 470 ng of total RNA. Three rounds of nested multiplex PCR with slightly modified ARM-PCR produced TCR beta libraries. A C-beta reverse primer and TRBV1-TRBV30 forward primers served in each of the first two PCR rounds, at around 10 cycles apiece. Via MiXCR, TCRdb re-called the multiplex PCR reads, giving one row per CDR3 protein. The data show about 19,000 distinct CDR3 sequences, roughly three quarters seen once. Ten or more counts support this clonotype. Its antigen remains unidentified. Study-wide findings and caveats: Significantly larger top-250-clone fractions were found in tumors than in blood (p = 0.039).

Bulk tissue was left unsorted, and RNA and DNA were co-extracted from roughly 20-30 mg of it. This CDR3 has 14 residues. Germline V gene data show CDR1 as MNHEY and CDR2 as SVGAGI. V lost 6 bases and J lost 7, with 13 bases in between. This chain uses TRBV6-5 with TRBJ1-6, with D tentatively TRBD1 (5 bases). The sequence came from a woman in her thirties with primary liver carcinoma and hepatitis B virus infection. The sequenced material came from liver tumor tissue from sampling region 4. The subset denotes: tumor region T4, right-lateral pole. The CDR3 nucleotides are TGTGCCAGCAGACCCGGGACGGGAAATTCACCCCTCCACTTT. This gives the protein CASRPGTGNSPLHF.